This entry describes one T cell receptor beta chain. Its antigen is still unknown. This entry belongs to a study of cytomegalovirus exposure and HLA in healthy donors. Background on the study: Earlier findings included some 100 million unique TCR beta sequences obtained from 150 million to 200 million T cells. Broader study findings: The study put under 200 TCR beta chains on its list as cytomegalovirus-associated.

The CDR3 is 16 amino acids. The ends were cut back, 3 bases at V and 2 bases at J, with 16 bases in the middle. CDR1 is MDHEN and CDR2 is SYDVKM in the germline V gene. In the PCR, 60 Vbeta and 13 Jbeta primers were used. The table came from immunoSEQ multiplex PCR; TCRdb's copy has only in-frame clones and leaves some out. Among 120,000 to 150,000 clones listed, about four fifths were seen once. The material sequenced was PBMCs. The sequence was collected from a woman in her thirties or forties in good health and CMV-seropositive. This sequence joins TRBV28 and TRBJ2-5; weak D call: TRBD2 (5 bases). CDR3 coding DNA: TGTGCCAGCAGTTTGGGCGCCGGCGGGCTACAAGAGACCCAGTACTTC. It codes for CASSLGAGGLQETQYF.